A selection of T cell receptor beta chains follows, all from one sample in a study of T cell repertoires in cytomegalovirus infection. TCRdb ran MiXCR on the reads and lists one entry per CDR3 protein. The profile shows 150,000 to 200,000 distinct CDR3 sequences, roughly 15% of them singletons. The sample was CD8+ T cells from PBMCs. All receptors come from a human donor in good health (CMV status not recorded). Some clones in this sample may be carry-over from other donors' samples. Each CDR3 is given with its conserved first and last residue. Each record gives: D gene, V gene, clone size, J gene, CDR3 DNA, CDR3 protein. D genes are given only for firm matches. For some rows the clone size is stated as once, few or many, or as a class when expanded; others skip it.

D gene: TRBD2
V gene: TRBV7-3
clone size: NA
J gene: TRBJ2-1
CDR3 DNA: TGTGCCAGCAGTTTACTAGCGGTTCCCCAGGATGAGCAGTTCTTC
CDR3 protein: CASSLLAVPQDEQFF

D gene: NA
V gene: TRBV5-6
clone size: few
J gene: TRBJ1-1
CDR3 DNA: TGTGCCAGCAGCTTGGTTAGTGGGGTTTCGTGGGCTGAAGCTTTCTTT
CDR3 protein: CASSLVSGVSWAEAFF

D gene: NA
V gene: TRBV29-1
clone size: few
J gene: TRBJ2-1
CDR3 DNA: TGCAGCGTTGCGGGACACCAGGGCAATGAGCAGTTCTTC
CDR3 protein: CSVAGHQGNEQFF

D gene: NA
V gene: TRBV7-2
clone size: NA
J gene: TRBJ1-1
CDR3 DNA: TGTGCCAGCAGCTCGAGTTGGGGGGGTAACACTGAAGCTTTCTTT
CDR3 protein: CASSSSWGGNTEAFF

D gene: TRBD2
V gene: TRBV28
clone size: few
J gene: TRBJ2-5
CDR3 DNA: TGTGCCAGCAGTAACCCGGGACTAGCGGGCCATGAGACCCAGTACTTC
CDR3 protein: CASSNPGLAGHETQYF

D gene: NA
V gene: TRBV4-3
clone size: NA
J gene: TRBJ2-1
CDR3 DNA: TGCGCCAGCAGCCAAGATCGGGGGCTGGGCGAGCAGTTCTTC
CDR3 protein: CASSQDRGLGEQFF

D gene: NA
V gene: TRBV7-9
clone size: many
J gene: TRBJ2-2
CDR3 DNA: TGTGCCAGCAGCCGGACCGGGGAGCTGTTTTTT
CDR3 protein: CASSRTGELFF

D gene: NA
V gene: TRBV7-9
clone size: few
J gene: TRBJ1-2
CDR3 DNA: TGTGCCAGCCTAGGGGAGGGGTACTATGGCTACACCTTC
CDR3 protein: CASLGEGYYGYTF

D gene: NA
V gene: TRBV6-2/TRBV6-3
clone size: few
J gene: TRBJ2-1
CDR3 DNA: TGTGCCAGCAGTTACTCGATTAAGGGCAATGAGCAGTTCTTC
CDR3 protein: CASSYSIKGNEQFF

D gene: TRBD1
V gene: TRBV13
clone size: few
J gene: TRBJ2-7
CDR3 DNA: TGTGCCAGCAGCCCGAAGGGGACAGGGCCCTACGAGCAGTACTTC
CDR3 protein: CASSPKGTGPYEQYF

D gene: TRBD2
V gene: TRBV4-1
clone size: few
J gene: TRBJ2-1
CDR3 DNA: TGCGCCAGCAGCCCAAGGGGTTTGACTAGCGTAGGTGAGCAGTTCTTC
CDR3 protein: CASSPRGLTSVGEQFF

D gene: TRBD1
V gene: TRBV7-2
clone size: many
J gene: TRBJ2-7
CDR3 DNA: TGTGCCAGCAGCCGAGGACAGGGTGTCTACGAGCAGTACTTC
CDR3 protein: CASSRGQGVYEQYF

D gene: NA
V gene: TRBV6-2/TRBV6-3
clone size: many
J gene: TRBJ1-1
CDR3 DNA: TGTGCCAGCAGAACCGGGACGGTTGCTCGGAACACTGAAGCTTTCTTT
CDR3 protein: CASRTGTVARNTEAFF

D gene: NA
V gene: TRBV7-9
clone size: NA
J gene: TRBJ2-7
CDR3 DNA: TGTGCCAGCAGTAGAGCGGACAGCTCCTACGAGCAGTACTTC
CDR3 protein: CASSRADSSYEQYF

D gene: NA
V gene: TRBV7-3
clone size: few
J gene: TRBJ2-1
CDR3 DNA: TGTGCCAGCAGCTTAGCGCTTTGGAACGTCGGGAGTCGTAATGAGCAGTTCTTC
CDR3 protein: CASSLALWNVGSRNEQFF

D gene: NA
V gene: TRBV5-5
clone size: NA
J gene: TRBJ2-7
CDR3 DNA: TGTGCCAGCAGCTTCCTCCACCACGTCTCCTACGAGCAGTACTTC
CDR3 protein: CASSFLHHVSYEQYF

D gene: NA
V gene: TRBV7-3
clone size: few
J gene: TRBJ2-1
CDR3 DNA: TGTGCCAGCAGCCCAGGGGTCGCGGCTCCCAATGAGCAGTTCTTC
CDR3 protein: CASSPGVAAPNEQFF

D gene: NA
V gene: TRBV7-9
clone size: few
J gene: TRBJ2-1
CDR3 DNA: TGTGCCAGAGGGGAGGCCGATGAGCAGTTCTTC
CDR3 protein: CARGEADEQFF

D gene: NA
V gene: TRBV28
clone size: few
J gene: TRBJ1-5
CDR3 DNA: TGTGCCAGCAGGACGGAAGGGAGGGACAATCAGCCCCAGCATTTT
CDR3 protein: CASRTEGRDNQPQHF

D gene: NA
V gene: TRBV11-2
clone size: few
J gene: TRBJ2-7
CDR3 DNA: TGTGCCAGCAGCAGGGACCCTAAAGAGCAGTACTTC
CDR3 protein: CASSRDPKEQYF

D gene: NA
V gene: TRBV15
clone size: NA
J gene: TRBJ1-1
CDR3 DNA: TGTGCCACCAGCAGAGATCTTGGGGACTGGCCTGTGACTGAAGCTTTCTTT
CDR3 protein: CATSRDLGDWPVTEAFF

D gene: NA
V gene: TRBV6-2/TRBV6-3
clone size: few
J gene: TRBJ2-1
CDR3 DNA: TGTGCCAGCAGCCCGAAAGGCTCCTACAATGAGCAGTTCTTC
CDR3 protein: CASSPKGSYNEQFF

D gene: NA
V gene: TRBV5-4
clone size: many
J gene: TRBJ2-5
CDR3 DNA: TGTGCCAGCAGCTTGGGCTGGGGGGAGAGGGCAGAGACCCAGTACTTC
CDR3 protein: CASSLGWGERAETQYF

D gene: NA
V gene: TRBV6-1
clone size: few
J gene: TRBJ1-1
CDR3 DNA: TGTGCCAGCAGTGAATTACTGCTGAACACTGAAGCTTTCTTT
CDR3 protein: CASSELLLNTEAFF

D gene: TRBD1
V gene: TRBV7-2
clone size: few
J gene: TRBJ2-7
CDR3 DNA: TGTGCCAGCAGCGCCCCGGGACAGGGGTACGAGCAGTACTTC
CDR3 protein: CASSAPGQGYEQYF

D gene: TRBD2
V gene: TRBV7-2
clone size: NA
J gene: TRBJ2-7
CDR3 DNA: TGTGCCAGCAGCTCCTTAGCGGGGCCTAGCTCCTACGAGCAGTACTTC
CDR3 protein: CASSSLAGPSSYEQYF

D gene: NA
V gene: TRBV2
clone size: NA
J gene: TRBJ2-7
CDR3 DNA: TGTGCCAGCAGTGACGCACCGGAAGGGGAGCAGTACTTC
CDR3 protein: CASSDAPEGEQYF

D gene: NA
V gene: TRBV6-2/TRBV6-3
clone size: few
J gene: TRBJ2-1
CDR3 DNA: TGTGCCAGCAGTTACGTGGCAGGGTGGAATGAGCAGTTCTTC
CDR3 protein: CASSYVAGWNEQFF

D gene: TRBD2
V gene: TRBV28
clone size: few
J gene: TRBJ2-3
CDR3 DNA: TGTGCCAGCAGCAATCCAATACTAGCGGGAGGACTCACAGATACGCAGTATTTT
CDR3 protein: CASSNPILAGGLTDTQYF

D gene: NA
V gene: TRBV7-3
clone size: few
J gene: TRBJ1-4
CDR3 DNA: TGTGCCAGCAGGTGGATCCGGGGGATTAATGAAAAACTGTTTTTT
CDR3 protein: CASRWIRGINEKLFF

D gene: TRBD1
V gene: TRBV7-9
clone size: few
J gene: TRBJ2-7
CDR3 DNA: TGTGCCAGCAGCCCCTCGACAGGGGCCAATCCCTACGAGCAGTACTTC
CDR3 protein: CASSPSTGANPYEQYF

D gene: NA
V gene: TRBV6-1
clone size: many
J gene: TRBJ2-2
CDR3 DNA: TGTGCCAGCAGCCCCAGGTTGCGGGGGCTCACCGGGGAGCTGTTTTTT
CDR3 protein: CASSPRLRGLTGELFF

D gene: NA
V gene: TRBV6-2/TRBV6-3
clone size: NA
J gene: TRBJ1-2
CDR3 DNA: TGTGCCAGCAGTAATCTGAGCCCTTTCGACATGGATGGCTACACCTTC
CDR3 protein: CASSNLSPFDMDGYTF

D gene: TRBD1
V gene: TRBV5-1
clone size: few
J gene: TRBJ2-7
CDR3 DNA: TGCGCCAGCAGTCCACGACAGGGGCGGTACGAGCAGTACTTC
CDR3 protein: CASSPRQGRYEQYF

D gene: NA
V gene: TRBV7-3
clone size: NA
J gene: TRBJ2-1
CDR3 DNA: TGTGCCAGCGGCCAGCGAAATGAGCAGTTCTTC
CDR3 protein: CASGQRNEQFF

D gene: NA
V gene: TRBV28
clone size: few
J gene: TRBJ2-1
CDR3 DNA: TGTGCCAGCACGCGGGACAATGAGCAGTTCTTC
CDR3 protein: CASTRDNEQFF

D gene: TRBD2
V gene: TRBV7-8
clone size: NA
J gene: TRBJ2-3
CDR3 DNA: TGTGCCAGCAGCCCCGGGGGGGTTGGCATTGTTGGAGATACGCAGTATTTT
CDR3 protein: CASSPGGVGIVGDTQYF

D gene: NA
V gene: TRBV2
clone size: few
J gene: TRBJ2-7
CDR3 DNA: TGTGCCAGCAGTCTCAGGGGAGTTGGCTACGAGCAGTACTTC
CDR3 protein: CASSLRGVGYEQYF

D gene: NA
V gene: TRBV4-1
clone size: few
J gene: TRBJ2-1
CDR3 DNA: TGCGCCAGCAGCCAAGAATGGGTTTTAGACGGGACCTACAATGAGCAGTTCTTC
CDR3 protein: CASSQEWVLDGTYNEQFF

D gene: NA
V gene: TRBV12-3/TRBV12-4
clone size: few
J gene: TRBJ2-2
CDR3 DNA: TGTGCCAGCAGTTTTGGACACAGCCCGAACACCGGGGAGCTGTTTTTT
CDR3 protein: CASSFGHSPNTGELFF

D gene: TRBD2
V gene: TRBV7-2
clone size: few
J gene: TRBJ2-7
CDR3 DNA: TGTGCCAGCAGCCCAGCGGGAGGGCCCGTTTACGAGCAGTACTTC
CDR3 protein: CASSPAGGPVYEQYF

D gene: NA
V gene: TRBV5-1
clone size: few
J gene: TRBJ1-2
CDR3 DNA: TGCGCCAGCAGCTTGGATCGGGGCTACACCTTC
CDR3 protein: CASSLDRGYTF

D gene: NA
V gene: TRBV7-2
clone size: NA
J gene: TRBJ2-2
CDR3 DNA: TGTGCCAGCAGCTTAGCGGGAGGGGGAGACGGGGAGCTGTTTTTT
CDR3 protein: CASSLAGGGDGELFF

D gene: NA
V gene: TRBV6-2/TRBV6-3
clone size: few
J gene: TRBJ2-1
CDR3 DNA: TGTGCCAGCAGTTCAAATACCCTTGAGAGGGATGGATTGGAGCAGTTCTTC
CDR3 protein: CASSSNTLERDGLEQFF

D gene: NA
V gene: TRBV19
clone size: NA
J gene: TRBJ2-3
CDR3 DNA: TGTACCAGTAGCGCTCCAGATACGCAGTATTTT
CDR3 protein: CTSSAPDTQYF

D gene: TRBD2
V gene: TRBV4-1
clone size: NA
J gene: TRBJ2-1
CDR3 DNA: TGCGCCAGCAGGCTTACAGGGACTAGCCCCTACAATGAGCAGTTCTTC
CDR3 protein: CASRLTGTSPYNEQFF

D gene: NA
V gene: TRBV7-7
clone size: NA
J gene: TRBJ2-5
CDR3 DNA: TGTGCCAAACTCACCAAGACCCAGTACTTC
CDR3 protein: CAKLTKTQYF

D gene: NA
V gene: TRBV28
clone size: NA
J gene: TRBJ1-2
CDR3 DNA: TGTGCCAGCAGGGCGGGACGGATAAGGCCCTATGGCTACACCTTC
CDR3 protein: CASRAGRIRPYGYTF

D gene: NA
V gene: TRBV7-8
clone size: NA
J gene: TRBJ2-7
CDR3 DNA: TGTGCCAGCAGACCTGCTCAGGAGGGGGGCCTTGTCGAGCAGTACTTC
CDR3 protein: CASRPAQEGGLVEQYF

D gene: NA
V gene: TRBV7-2
clone size: NA
J gene: TRBJ2-7
CDR3 DNA: TGTGCCAGCAGCTCCTCAGTCTGGATGGACGAGCAGTACTTC
CDR3 protein: CASSSSVWMDEQYF

D gene: TRBD1
V gene: TRBV27
clone size: few
J gene: TRBJ2-1
CDR3 DNA: TGTGCCAGCAGTTCCATGACAGGGAGCTCCTACAATGAGCAGTTCTTC
CDR3 protein: CASSSMTGSSYNEQFF

D gene: NA
V gene: TRBV14
clone size: many
J gene: TRBJ2-7
CDR3 DNA: TGTGCCAGCAGCCAATTCTTAGGGATCGAGCAGTACTTC
CDR3 protein: CASSQFLGIEQYF